Listed below are T cell receptor beta chains from one sample, sequenced in a study of cytomegalovirus exposure and HLA in healthy donors. Repertoires were generated with immunoSEQ multiplex PCR, while TCRdb's copy carries only in-frame clones and drops some. The data hold tens of thousands of clones, with over 70% observed a single time. Sequencing was performed on PBMCs. Receptor source: a girl aged 2-10 years in good health and CMV-seropositive. Both conserved end residues are part of each CDR3. Each record gives: J gene, V gene, D gene, clone size, CDR3 DNA, CDR3 protein. The D gene is left open where the match is weak. Clone size, where shown, is once, few, many, or a class for clones that have expanded.

j_gene: TRBJ1-1; v_gene: TRBV10-3; d_gene: TRBD1; abundance: -; CDR3nt: TGTGCCATCAATTCACAGGGGACAGGCACTGAAGCTTTCTTT; CDR3aa: CAINSQGTGTEAFF
j_gene: TRBJ2-7; v_gene: TRBV5-4; d_gene: -; abundance: -; CDR3nt: TGTGCCAGCAGCTCTGGACAGACCTACGAGCAGTACTTC; CDR3aa: CASSSGQTYEQYF
j_gene: TRBJ2-1; v_gene: TRBV27; d_gene: TRBD1; abundance: -; CDR3nt: TGTGCCAGCAGTTTGAGACAGGGGGCCGGTTACAATGAGCAGTTCTTC; CDR3aa: CASSLRQGAGYNEQFF
j_gene: TRBJ1-5; v_gene: TRBV27; d_gene: -; abundance: -; CDR3nt: TGTGCCAGCTACGAGAGCAATCAGCCCCAGCATTTT; CDR3aa: CASYESNQPQHF
j_gene: TRBJ2-7; v_gene: TRBV5-6; d_gene: TRBD1; abundance: -; CDR3nt: TGTGCCAGCAGCCTGGGACAGGGCCCCCCCGAGCAGTACTTC; CDR3aa: CASSLGQGPPEQYF
j_gene: TRBJ1-1; v_gene: TRBV7-8; d_gene: -; abundance: few; CDR3nt: TGTGCCAGCAGCTTAATGGTGGGGGCATTCGCTGAAGCTTTCTTT; CDR3aa: CASSLMVGAFAEAFF
j_gene: TRBJ2-7; v_gene: TRBV28; d_gene: TRBD2; abundance: -; CDR3nt: TGTGCCAGCAGTTTATATGGACTAGCGGGAGGGACCTACGAGCAGTACTTC; CDR3aa: CASSLYGLAGGTYEQYF
j_gene: TRBJ1-4; v_gene: TRBV28; d_gene: -; abundance: few; CDR3nt: TGTGCCAGCAGTTTGGGGCAGCATAATGAAAAACTGTTTTTT; CDR3aa: CASSLGQHNEKLFF
j_gene: TRBJ2-1; v_gene: TRBV9; d_gene: -; abundance: -; CDR3nt: TGTGCCAGCAGCGTAGCAGCGGAGGGTTACAATGAGCAGTTCTTC; CDR3aa: CASSVAAEGYNEQFF
j_gene: TRBJ1-2; v_gene: TRBV14; d_gene: TRBD1; abundance: -; CDR3nt: TGTGCCAGCAGCCAAGTCCGAGGGACAGGATATGGCTACACCTTC; CDR3aa: CASSQVRGTGYGYTF
j_gene: TRBJ2-7; v_gene: TRBV7-3; d_gene: -; abundance: -; CDR3nt: TGTGCCAGCAGTCGTACGGGAGACCTCTCCTACGAGCAGTACTTC; CDR3aa: CASSRTGDLSYEQYF
j_gene: TRBJ1-2; v_gene: TRBV25-1; d_gene: -; abundance: -; CDR3nt: TGTGCCAGCAGTGAAGGTCCCGAGGCATATGGCTACACCTTC; CDR3aa: CASSEGPEAYGYTF
j_gene: TRBJ2-1; v_gene: TRBV4-2; d_gene: TRBD2; abundance: -; CDR3nt: TGTGCCAGCAGCCGGACTAGCGACAATGAGCAGTTCTTC; CDR3aa: CASSRTSDNEQFF
j_gene: TRBJ2-2; v_gene: TRBV5-1; d_gene: -; abundance: -; CDR3nt: TGCGCCAGCAGCTTTGGGCAGGGTGATACCGGGGAGCTGTTTTTT; CDR3aa: CASSFGQGDTGELFF
j_gene: TRBJ1-5; v_gene: TRBV19; d_gene: -; abundance: -; CDR3nt: TGTGCCAGTAGTGTCCGGGACATCTGGAGCAATCAGCCCCAGCATTTT; CDR3aa: CASSVRDIWSNQPQHF
j_gene: TRBJ2-7; v_gene: TRBV7-2; d_gene: TRBD2; abundance: -; CDR3nt: TGTGCCAGCAGCGCCAGGACTAGCGGGCCCTACGAGCAGTACTTC; CDR3aa: CASSARTSGPYEQYF
j_gene: TRBJ2-1; v_gene: TRBV6-4; d_gene: -; abundance: few; CDR3nt: TGTGCCAGCAGTGAAGGTCAGGGGGGCAATGAGCAGTTCTTC; CDR3aa: CASSEGQGGNEQFF
j_gene: TRBJ1-5; v_gene: TRBV28; d_gene: -; abundance: -; CDR3nt: TGTGCCAGCAGATTGACAGGAATTCTCCGTCAGCCCCAGCATTTT; CDR3aa: CASRLTGILRQPQHF
j_gene: TRBJ2-1; v_gene: TRBV7-6; d_gene: -; abundance: -; CDR3nt: TGTGCCAGCAGCTGCTGGAGGGAGAAGGTAGGGGATGGGAACAATGAGCAGTTCTTC; CDR3aa: CASSCWREKVGDGNNEQFF
j_gene: TRBJ1-1; v_gene: TRBV20-1; d_gene: -; abundance: -; CDR3nt: TGCAGTGCTGATTACAGAACCGAAGCTTTCTTT; CDR3aa: CSADYRTEAFF
j_gene: TRBJ2-1; v_gene: TRBV28; d_gene: -; abundance: once; CDR3nt: TGTGCCAGCAGTCTAGGGGCGGAGAATGAGCAGTTCTTC; CDR3aa: CASSLGAENEQFF
j_gene: TRBJ2-7; v_gene: TRBV7-2; d_gene: TRBD1; abundance: -; CDR3nt: TGTGCCAGCAGCTTAATTCGACAGGGGGGCTACGAGCAGTACTTC; CDR3aa: CASSLIRQGGYEQYF
j_gene: TRBJ2-5; v_gene: TRBV7-2; d_gene: TRBD1; abundance: -; CDR3nt: TGTGCCAGCAGCTTGGACAGGGAAGAGGCCCAGTACTTC; CDR3aa: CASSLDREEAQYF
j_gene: TRBJ1-4; v_gene: TRBV18; d_gene: TRBD1; abundance: -; CDR3nt: TGTGCCAGCTCAGTAGGGACAGCCTTTAATGAAAAACTGTTTTTT; CDR3aa: CASSVGTAFNEKLFF
j_gene: TRBJ2-7; v_gene: TRBV10-3; d_gene: -; abundance: -; CDR3nt: TGTGCCAGTACAGGTACCGGAAGCTACGAGCAGTACTTC; CDR3aa: CASTGTGSYEQYF
j_gene: TRBJ1-2; v_gene: TRBV19; d_gene: TRBD1; abundance: few; CDR3nt: TGTGCCAGTAGTACCCGGACAGGGGATACGGGCTACACCTTC; CDR3aa: CASSTRTGDTGYTF
j_gene: TRBJ1-2; v_gene: TRBV19; d_gene: -; abundance: -; CDR3nt: TGTGCCAGTAGTATAACTGCTTATGGCTACACCTTC; CDR3aa: CASSITAYGYTF
j_gene: TRBJ2-1; v_gene: TRBV28; d_gene: TRBD1; abundance: -; CDR3nt: TGTGCCAGCAGACCTCTTAGACAGGGCACTGAGCAGTTCTTC; CDR3aa: CASRPLRQGTEQFF
j_gene: TRBJ1-2; v_gene: TRBV30; d_gene: TRBD1; abundance: -; CDR3nt: TGTGCCTGGAACTTAGGGACAGCCCTCTATGGCTACACCTTC; CDR3aa: CAWNLGTALYGYTF
j_gene: TRBJ2-1; v_gene: TRBV30; d_gene: -; abundance: -; CDR3nt: TGTGCCTGGACCTCTGTGGGAGGCCATTACAATGAGCAGTTCTTC; CDR3aa: CAWTSVGGHYNEQFF
j_gene: TRBJ1-4; v_gene: TRBV2; d_gene: -; abundance: -; CDR3nt: TGTGCCAGCAGTGGAGAGGATGAAAAACTGTTTTTT; CDR3aa: CASSGEDEKLFF
j_gene: TRBJ1-3; v_gene: TRBV6-5; d_gene: -; abundance: -; CDR3nt: TGTGCCAGCAGTTCAGACAGCTCTGGAAACACCATATATTTT; CDR3aa: CASSSDSSGNTIYF
j_gene: TRBJ2-7; v_gene: TRBV2; d_gene: -; abundance: -; CDR3nt: TGTGCCAGCAGCTTAGATGTTCTTGAGCAGTACTTC; CDR3aa: CASSLDVLEQYF
j_gene: TRBJ1-4; v_gene: TRBV19; d_gene: -; abundance: -; CDR3nt: TGTGCCAGTAGGCGGACTGGTGAAAAACTGTTTTTT; CDR3aa: CASRRTGEKLFF
j_gene: TRBJ2-3; v_gene: TRBV29-1; d_gene: TRBD1; abundance: -; CDR3nt: TGCAGCGTTGGAAGGGGGACAGCTACAGATACGCAGTATTTT; CDR3aa: CSVGRGTATDTQYF
j_gene: TRBJ2-7; v_gene: TRBV9; d_gene: TRBD2; abundance: -; CDR3nt: TGTGCCAGCAGCGTATCCGCGGGAGTGTCCCGAAACCCGTTCGAGCAGTACTTC; CDR3aa: CASSVSAGVSRNPFEQYF
j_gene: TRBJ2-7; v_gene: TRBV9; d_gene: TRBD2; abundance: -; CDR3nt: TGTGCCAGCAGTGCCGGGGGACTAGCGGGAGTCTACGAGCAGTACTTC; CDR3aa: CASSAGGLAGVYEQYF
j_gene: TRBJ1-2; v_gene: TRBV4-1; d_gene: -; abundance: -; CDR3nt: TGCGCCAGCAGCCCTGAAGTAGACATCTATGGCTACACCTTC; CDR3aa: CASSPEVDIYGYTF
j_gene: TRBJ2-2; v_gene: TRBV2; d_gene: TRBD1; abundance: -; CDR3nt: TGTGCCAGCAAATCAGGACAGGGCGACGGGGAGCTGTTTTTT; CDR3aa: CASKSGQGDGELFF
j_gene: TRBJ1-1; v_gene: TRBV19; d_gene: -; abundance: -; CDR3nt: TGTGCCAGTAGTATTCAGGGGATGCCGGTCAATGAAGCTTTCTTT; CDR3aa: CASSIQGMPVNEAFF
j_gene: TRBJ1-5; v_gene: TRBV6-6; d_gene: -; abundance: -; CDR3nt: TGTGCCAGCAGTTGGACAAGGGAGGGCGATCAGCCCCAGCATTTT; CDR3aa: CASSWTREGDQPQHF
j_gene: TRBJ2-5; v_gene: TRBV9; d_gene: -; abundance: few; CDR3nt: TGTGCCAGCAGCACCGGGACTCACCAAGAGACCCAGTACTTC; CDR3aa: CASSTGTHQETQYF
j_gene: TRBJ2-7; v_gene: TRBV4-1; d_gene: TRBD1; abundance: -; CDR3nt: TGCGCCAGCAGCCAACCACGACAGGGTCTGAGCTCCTACGAGCAGTACTTC; CDR3aa: CASSQPRQGLSSYEQYF
j_gene: TRBJ1-5; v_gene: TRBV6-1; d_gene: TRBD1; abundance: -; CDR3nt: TGTGCCAGATCGACAGGGCTGGATCAGCCCCAGCATTTT; CDR3aa: CARSTGLDQPQHF
j_gene: TRBJ2-5; v_gene: TRBV9; d_gene: TRBD1; abundance: -; CDR3nt: TGTGCCAGCAGCGAAACAGGGGTTACCAGAGAGACCCAGTACTTC; CDR3aa: CASSETGVTRETQYF
j_gene: TRBJ2-7; v_gene: TRBV27; d_gene: TRBD2; abundance: -; CDR3nt: TGTGCCAGCGGGGAGGGGTACGCCTACGAGCAGTACTTC; CDR3aa: CASGEGYAYEQYF
j_gene: TRBJ1-5; v_gene: TRBV19; d_gene: -; abundance: once; CDR3nt: TGTGCCGCGGGGGGAGTTTGGCAGCCCCAGCATTTT; CDR3aa: CAAGGVWQPQHF
j_gene: TRBJ2-1; v_gene: TRBV6-5; d_gene: TRBD2; abundance: -; CDR3nt: TGTGCCAGCCAATTGAGGGCGGGAGGCTACAATGAGCAGTTCTTC; CDR3aa: CASQLRAGGYNEQFF
j_gene: TRBJ1-1; v_gene: TRBV6-1; d_gene: -; abundance: -; CDR3nt: TGTGCCAGCAGTCGGACAGTGAACACTGAAGCTTTCTTT; CDR3aa: CASSRTVNTEAFF
j_gene: TRBJ1-4; v_gene: TRBV7-2; d_gene: -; abundance: -; CDR3nt: TGTGCCAGCAGCGGAATGTTGGGGCCTCCAGGAACTAATGAAAAACTGTTTTTT; CDR3aa: CASSGMLGPPGTNEKLFF